The 15 T cell receptor beta chains below were found in one sample sequenced in a study of PD-1 blockade in mismatch repair-deficient tumors. Clones were read by immunoSEQ multiplex PCR, and TCRdb kept only the in-frame ones, dropping some. Of about 34,000 clones in the sample, about 85% were seen once. Source: PBMCs, taken around 6 weeks after starting pembrolizumab. Every receptor here comes from an adult with mismatch repair-deficient cancer.

This chain joins TRBV28 and TRBJ2-3; D is possibly TRBD2 (5 bases). CDR1 is MDHEN, CDR2 SYDVKM, per germline. V dropped 2 bases and J dropped 4 bases, with 7 bases sitting between them. The CDR3 has 13 amino acids. CDR3 region: CASSLIGADTQYF. The CDR3 DNA reads TGTGCCAGCAGTTTAATCGGGGCAGATACGCAGTATTTT.

With regard to this clone: A junction boundary mismatches the germline segment, possibly from a read error. The chain is built from TRBV6-1 and TRBJ1-4, with TRBD1 matching 9 bases. From germline, CDR1 is MNHNS and CDR2 SASEGT. The CDR3 runs to 13 residues. The CDR3 DNA is TGTGCCAGCAGTGAAGCGCGAGGGGACAGGGTGCGTTTC. Translating it yields CASSEARGDRVRF.

This rearrangement joins TRBV13 to TRBJ2-1; maybe TRBD1 (5 bases). V lost 6 bases, J lost 12 bases, and 15 bases lay in between. CDR3 length: 12 amino acids. Germline CDR1 PRHDT, CDR2 FYEKMQ (reference sequence). CDR3 region: CASSYRGSWQFF. As DNA, the CDR3 is TGTGCCAGCAGTTATAGGGGTTCGTGGCAGTTCTTC.

V usage is TRBV30 and J usage is TRBJ1-1; 8 bases map to TRBD1. The germline CDR1 and CDR2 sequences are GTSNPN and SVGIG (reference sequence). This CDR3 has 14 residues. Trimming cost V 4 bases and J 6 bases; bases outside gene matches: 10. For the CDR3, the DNA is TGTGCCTGGAAGGACAGGGATCTGCACTCTGAAGCTTTCTTT. Amino acids: CAWKDRDLHSEAFF.

The chain joins TRBV29-1 to TRBJ2-7; 9 bases are shared with TRBD2. CDR3 length: 15 residues. Germline CDR1 is SQVTM and CDR2 is ANQGSEA. Trimming cost V 5 bases and J 3 bases; bases outside gene matches: 11. CDR3 protein: CSVSSGRPQLYEQYF. The CDR3 DNA follows: TGCAGCGTTTCCAGCGGGAGGCCACAACTCTACGAGCAGTACTTC.

This clone has only one observation. This chain uses TRBV28 with TRBJ1-2; possible D gene TRBD1, 5 bases. The germline CDR1 and CDR2 sequences are MDHEN and SYDVKM. The CDR3 runs 14 residues. The V gene lost 3 bases and the J gene lost 4 bases, with 12 bases spanning the gap. The CDR3 DNA follows: TGTGCCAGCAGTTTGACATGGAGGGGCTATGGCTACACCTTC. It is translated as CASSLTWRGYGYTF.

The chain employs TRBV6-5 and TRBJ1-1; TRBD1 agrees at 8 bases. This CDR3 contains 15 residues. The ends lost 5 bases at V and 4 bases at J; junction bases unmatched: 9. Germline loops: CDR1 MNHEY, CDR2 SVGAGI. CDR3 DNA sequence: TGTGCCAGCAGTCTGTCCAGGGGGCGCGTCACTGAAGCTTTCTTT. Residues: CASSLSRGRVTEAFF.

This chain joins TRBV7-2 and TRBJ2-3, with D uncertain. The germline V and J ends were trimmed by 1 base and 6 bases, with 8 bases remaining between them. CDR3 length equals 13 residues. In germline, CDR1 is SGHTA, CDR2 FQGNSA. CDR3 DNA: TGTGCCAGCAGCTTAGATAGATCCGATACGCAGTATTTT. Amino acids: CASSLDRSDTQYF.

The gene calls are TRBV6-4 and TRBJ2-2, with D uncertain. Germline CDR1 is MRHNA and CDR2 is SNTAGT. Trimming cost V 3 bases and J 4 bases, with 9 bases left between them. This CDR3 is built from 14 residues. The CDR3 sequence: CASSEAVVTGELFF. DNA of the CDR3: TGTGCCAGCAGTGAGGCGGTAGTCACCGGGGAGCTGTTTTTT.

This clone was seen only a few times. J is TRBJ1-6 and V is TRBV2, with 9 bases identical to TRBD1. This CDR3 is 15 amino acids long. Germline V CDR1 and CDR2: SNHLY, FYNNEI. V dropped 6 bases and J dropped 7; count of bases not matched to a gene: 7. The CDR3 bases are TGTGCCAGCAGGGTTACAGGGGGCGCGAATTCACCCCTCCACTTT. Protein product: CASRVTGGANSPLHF.

This clone was counted a single time. The V gene is TRBV7-2, the J gene TRBJ1-4; D gene unclear. The germline CDR1 and CDR2 sequences are SGHTA and FQGNSA. This CDR3 spans 15 amino acids. V was trimmed by 3 bases and J by 3 bases, leaving 11 bases between them. The CDR3 bases are TGTGCCAGCAGCTTGGAGTTTCGGCCTAATGAAAAACTGTTTTTT. Translating it yields CASSLEFRPNEKLFF.

The genes are TRBV28 and TRBJ1-3, with D tentatively TRBD1 (6 bases). CDR3 length: 16 residues. Trimming pared 5 bases from V and 2 bases from J, leaving 16 bases between. Germline CDR1 MDHEN, CDR2 SYDVKM. The CDR3 spells CASSVTGSRAGNTIYF. The CDR3 DNA follows: TGTGCCAGCAGTGTAACAGGGTCGCGGGCTGGAAACACCATATATTTT.

V and J are TRBV7-2 and TRBJ2-7; 7 nucleotides align to TRBD2. Unmatched junction bases numbered 16, after V lost 5 bases and J lost 9 bases. CDR1 and CDR2 (germline): SGHTA, FQGNSA. The CDR3 runs to 15 residues. In DNA form, the CDR3 reads TGTGCCAGCAGCAACCATGGGGGGGGGAAGCCAGGGCAGTACTTC. Protein: CASSNHGGGKPGQYF.

The chain uses TRBV7-9 and TRBJ2-3; TRBD2 aligns across 15 bases. This CDR3 is 18 amino acids long. J was trimmed by 0 bases and V by 10 bases; bases with no gene match: 11. Germline CDR1 and CDR2: SEHNR and FQNEAQ (reference sequence). CDR3 region: CATIPGTSGGISTDTQYF. In DNA, the CDR3 is TGTGCCACTATACCCGGGACTAGCGGGGGGATTAGCACAGATACGCAGTATTTT.

This clone rates as medium-sized. DNA for the CDR3: TGCGCCAGCAGCACCTACAGGGGCCCCCCCATCAATGAGCAGTTCTTC. Its protein product is CASSTYRGPPINEQFF. This chain connects TRBV5-1 to TRBJ2-1, with TRBD1 matching over 7 bases. The CDR3 sequence is 16 residues long. V trimming: 4 bases; J trimming: 6 bases; junction bases outside the gene matches: 13. Germline-derived CDR1 and CDR2 are SGHRS and YFSETQ.